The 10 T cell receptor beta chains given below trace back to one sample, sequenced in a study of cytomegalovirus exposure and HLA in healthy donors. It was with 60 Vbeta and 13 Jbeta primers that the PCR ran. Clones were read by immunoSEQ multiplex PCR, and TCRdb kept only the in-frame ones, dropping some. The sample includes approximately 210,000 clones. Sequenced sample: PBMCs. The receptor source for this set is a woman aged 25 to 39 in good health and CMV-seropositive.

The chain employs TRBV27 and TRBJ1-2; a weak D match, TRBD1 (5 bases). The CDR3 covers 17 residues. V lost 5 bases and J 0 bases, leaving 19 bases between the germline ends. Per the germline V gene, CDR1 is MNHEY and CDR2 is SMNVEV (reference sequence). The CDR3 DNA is TGTGCCAGCAGTCGCTTCCCCAACAGGAGCCCTAACTATGGCTACACCTTC. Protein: CASSRFPNRSPNYGYTF.

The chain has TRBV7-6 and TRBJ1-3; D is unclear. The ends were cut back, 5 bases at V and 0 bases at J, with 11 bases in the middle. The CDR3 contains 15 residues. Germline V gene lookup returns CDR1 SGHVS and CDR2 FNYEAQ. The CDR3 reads CASSPDAFSGNTIYF. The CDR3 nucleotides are TGTGCCAGCAGCCCAGATGCCTTCTCTGGAAACACCATATATTTT.

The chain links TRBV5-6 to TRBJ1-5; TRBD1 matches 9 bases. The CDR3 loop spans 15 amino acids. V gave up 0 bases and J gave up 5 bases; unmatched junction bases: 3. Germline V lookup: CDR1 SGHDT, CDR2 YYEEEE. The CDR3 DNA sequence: TGTGCCAGCAGCTTGGGGACAGGGGAACATCAGCCCCAGCATTTT. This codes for CASSLGTGEHQPQHF. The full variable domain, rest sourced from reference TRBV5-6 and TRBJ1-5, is DAGVTQSPTHLIKTRGQQVTLRCSPKSGHDTVSWYQQALGQGPQFIFQYYEEEERQRGNFPDRFSGHQFPNYSSELNVNALLLGDSALYLCASSLGTGEHQPQHFGDGTRLSIL.

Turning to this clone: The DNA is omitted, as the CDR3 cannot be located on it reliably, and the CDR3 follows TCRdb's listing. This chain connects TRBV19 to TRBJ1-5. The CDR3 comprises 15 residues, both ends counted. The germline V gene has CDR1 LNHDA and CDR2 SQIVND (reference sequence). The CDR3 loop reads CASSIRARGGWPQHF.

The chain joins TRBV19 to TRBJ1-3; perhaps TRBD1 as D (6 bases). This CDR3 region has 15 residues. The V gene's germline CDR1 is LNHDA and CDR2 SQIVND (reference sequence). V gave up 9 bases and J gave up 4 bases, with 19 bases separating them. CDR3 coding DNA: TGTGCCAGCACCGACCAACAGGGAAGAGGAAACACCATATATTTT. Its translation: CASTDQQGRGNTIYF.

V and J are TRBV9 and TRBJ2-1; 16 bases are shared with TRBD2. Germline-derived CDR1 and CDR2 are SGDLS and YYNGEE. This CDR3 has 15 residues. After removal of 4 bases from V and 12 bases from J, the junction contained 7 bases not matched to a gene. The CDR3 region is CASSKGTSGGAVQFF. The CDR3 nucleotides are TGTGCCAGCAGCAAGGGGACTAGCGGGGGGGCGGTGCAGTTCTTC.

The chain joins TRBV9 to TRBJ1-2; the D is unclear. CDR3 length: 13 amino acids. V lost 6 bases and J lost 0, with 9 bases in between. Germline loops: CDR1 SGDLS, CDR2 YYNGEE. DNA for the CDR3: TGTGCCAGCAACGACATACCTAACTATGGCTACACCTTC. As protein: CASNDIPNYGYTF.

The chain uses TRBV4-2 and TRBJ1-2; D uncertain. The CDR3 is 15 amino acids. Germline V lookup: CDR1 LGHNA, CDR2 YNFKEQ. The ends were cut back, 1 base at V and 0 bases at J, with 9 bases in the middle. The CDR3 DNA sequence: TGTGCCAGCAGCCAAGTTCACAGCCCTAACTATGGCTACACCTTC. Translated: CASSQVHSPNYGYTF.

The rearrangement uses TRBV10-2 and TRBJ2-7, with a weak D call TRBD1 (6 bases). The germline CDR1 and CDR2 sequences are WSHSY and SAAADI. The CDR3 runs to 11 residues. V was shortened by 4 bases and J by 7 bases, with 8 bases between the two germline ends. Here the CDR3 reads CASSGGLEQYF. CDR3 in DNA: TGCGCCAGCAGTGGGGGGCTGGAGCAGTACTTC.

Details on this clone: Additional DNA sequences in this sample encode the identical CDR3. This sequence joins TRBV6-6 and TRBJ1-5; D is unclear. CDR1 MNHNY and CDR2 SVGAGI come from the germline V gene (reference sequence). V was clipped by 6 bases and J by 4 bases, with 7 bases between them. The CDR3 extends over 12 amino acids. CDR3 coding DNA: TGTGCCAGCAGATTACTTAATCAGCCCCAGCATTTT. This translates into CASRLLNQPQHF.